The 21 T cell receptor beta chains given below trace back to one sample, sequenced in a study of cytomegalovirus exposure and HLA in healthy donors. PCR amplification relied on 60 Vbeta primers (plus 13 Jbeta primers). Assay: immunoSEQ multiplex PCR; the TCRdb copy retains only in-frame clones and omits some. The sample includes over 120,000 clones, less than 85% seen only once; the top ten take 2.1%. The specimen was PBMCs. Every receptor here comes from a woman aged 55-69 years in good health and CMV-seropositive.

The chain joins TRBV30 to TRBJ1-2; 7 bases agree with TRBD1. Germline V gene lookup returns CDR1 GTSNPN and CDR2 SVGIG (reference sequence). Trimming at V came to 4 bases and at J to 0 bases, leaving 17 bases not matched to a gene. CDR3 length equals 18 residues. The CDR3 loop is CAWTGQARISLANYGYTF. For the CDR3, the DNA is TGTGCCTGGACCGGACAGGCCAGAATATCCCTAGCTAACTATGGCTACACCTTC.

V is TRBV6-5 and J is TRBJ2-7; a possible D gene is TRBD1 (6 bases). Germline V gives CDR1 MNHEY, CDR2 SVGAGI. The CDR3 has 15 amino acids. V gave up 5 bases and J gave up 3 bases, with 17 bases separating them. In DNA, the CDR3 is TGTGCCAGCAGTAGCGAATACAGGGCATTCTACGAGCAGTACTTC. Protein sequence: CASSSEYRAFYEQYF.

There are a few counts of this clone. The chain links TRBV10-1 to TRBJ2-5; 9 bases are shared with TRBD2. CDR3 size: 16 residues. Germline CDR1 and CDR2: WNHNN and SYGVQD (reference sequence). With 2 bases clipped from V and 3 bases from J, the junction kept 7 bases outside the gene matches. The CDR3 nucleotides are TGCGCCAGCAGTGAGGTTCTGCGGGAGGGTGAAGAGACCCAGTACTTC. Translating it yields CASSEVLREGEETQYF.

This clone was seen only a few times. The V gene is TRBV20-1, the J gene TRBJ1-1; TRBD1 aligns across 8 bases. The CDR3 covers 11 residues. Germline lookup yields CDR1 DFQATT and CDR2 SNEGSKA (reference sequence). V lost 7 bases and J lost 11; bases outside the gene matches: 9. The CDR3 here is CSVPTDRAAFF. CDR3 nucleotides: TGCAGTGTCCCTACGGACAGGGCGGCTTTCTTT.

The chain employs TRBV11-3 and TRBJ2-3; 7 nucleotides align to TRBD1. After removal of 1 base from V and 3 bases from J, the junction contained 4 bases not matched to a gene. The V gene's germline CDR1 is SGHNT and CDR2 YENEEA. The CDR3 runs 15 residues. Here the CDR3 DNA reads TGTGCCAGCAGCTTAGCGGGACAGCTTACAGATACGCAGTATTTT. It yields the protein CASSLAGQLTDTQYF.

Details on this clone: Sequence at one end of the junction differs from germline and may be a read error. The sample carries other DNA sequences with the same CDR3. The chain has TRBV6-1 and TRBJ1-2; 7 bases match TRBD1. The CDR3 covers 13 residues. Germline loops: CDR1 MNHNS, CDR2 SASEGT. The CDR3 here is CASSERHRGRGAF. CDR3 nucleotide sequence: TGTGCCAGCAGTGAACGGCACAGGGGTCGTGGGGCCTTC.

The chain's CDR3 is CASRRGGNEQFF. The CDR3 region has the DNA TGTGCCAGCAGGCGAGGCGGCAATGAGCAGTTCTTC. The chain uses TRBV11-1 and TRBJ2-1; D gene uncertain. V was cut by 6 bases and J by 6 bases, with 9 bases left in between. This CDR3 is built from 12 residues. Germline CDR1 reads SGHAT; CDR2 reads FQDESV (reference sequence).

Here the CDR3 reads CASSERSSGVGELFF. The CDR3 nucleotides read TGCGCCAGCAGTGAAAGGTCTAGCGGGGTCGGGGAGCTGTTTTTT. The rearrangement joins TRBV10-1 to TRBJ2-2, with 9 bases aligning to TRBD2. The CDR3 runs to 15 residues. Looked up from germline, CDR1 is WNHNN and CDR2 is SYGVQD (reference sequence). V was clipped by 3 bases and J by 7 bases; unmatched bases: 6.

This sequence joins TRBV19 and TRBJ2-7; 10 bases fit TRBD2. With V trimmed by 7 bases and J by 6 bases, 6 bases remained unmatched. The CDR3 length is 13 residues. CDR1 is LNHDA, CDR2 SQIVND, per germline (reference sequence). As DNA, the CDR3 is TGTGCCAGTACTCCTAGCGGGAGACGCGAGCAGTACTTC. This translates into CASTPSGRREQYF. The whole variable domain, remainder taken from reference TRBV19 and TRBJ2-7, is DGGITQSPKYLFRKEGQNVTLSCEQNLNHDAMYWYRQDPGQGLRLIYYSQIVNDFQKGDIAEGYSVSREKKESFPLTVTSAQKNPTAFYLCASTPSGRREQYFGPGTRLTVT.

This clone was detected a few times. The J gene is TRBJ1-1, the V gene TRBV5-1; D remains unclear. Germline V gives CDR1 SGHRS, CDR2 YFSETQ. Between the trimmed V and J ends, which lost 0 bases and 0 bases, there was a span of 15 bases. The CDR3 is made up of 17 amino acids. CDR3 nucleotides: TGCGCCAGCAGCTTGGACCGTCGCGGGGTGATGAACACTGAAGCTTTCTTT. It translates to CASSLDRRGVMNTEAFF.

The CDR3 here is CAISEGTSYNEQFF. The CDR3 region has the DNA TGTGCCATCAGTGAGGGGACTTCCTACAATGAGCAGTTCTTC. This chain joins TRBV10-3 and TRBJ2-1, with a possible D match to TRBD2 (6 bases). Trimming shortened V by 2 bases and J by 1 base, and 6 bases separated the two germline ends. Germline CDR1 and CDR2: ENHRY and SYGVKD. The CDR3 length is 14 residues.

This sequence joins TRBV2 and TRBJ2-3; perhaps TRBD2 as D (6 bases). This CDR3 spans 16 amino acids. V dropped 5 bases and J dropped 0 bases, with 15 bases sitting between them. Germline V gives CDR1 SNHLY, CDR2 FYNNEI. CDR3 sequence reads: CASSSDSGASTDTQYF. In nucleotides, the CDR3 is TGTGCCAGCAGTTCCGATAGCGGAGCTAGCACAGATACGCAGTATTTT. Full variable domain (remainder filled in from reference TRBV2 and TRBJ2-3): EPEVTQTPSHQVTQMGQEVILRCVPISNHLYFYWYRQILGQKVEFLVSFYNNEISEKSEIFDDQFSVERPDGSNFTLKIRSTKLEDSAMYFCASSSDSGASTDTQYFGPGTRLTVL.

This clone was found once. The gene calls are TRBV6-4 and TRBJ2-5, with a weak D call TRBD2 (7 bases). The CDR3 is 15 amino acids. CDR1 and CDR2 from the germline V gene are MRHNA and SNTAGT. Trimming pared 3 bases from V and 4 bases from J, leaving 15 bases between. CDR3 sequence: CASSEQGGVGETQYF. CDR3 nucleotides: TGTGCCAGCAGTGAACAGGGAGGGGTTGGAGAGACCCAGTACTTC.

This clone was seen a handful of times. The V and J genes are TRBV5-1 and TRBJ1-4; TRBD1 might be the D (5 bases). Trimming shortened V by 5 bases and J by 8 bases, and 19 bases separated the two germline ends. CDR1 and CDR2 from the germline V gene are SGHRS and YFSETQ. The CDR3 length is 15 residues. The CDR3 loop reads CASRSQGHPLEKLFF. The CDR3 DNA reads as TGCGCCAGCAGGTCGCAGGGTCATCCGTTGGAAAAACTGTTTTTT.

The genes are TRBV28 and TRBJ1-1; possible D gene TRBD1, 5 bases. V was cut by 2 bases and J by 1 base, with 8 bases left in between. Germline V CDR1 and CDR2: MDHEN, SYDVKM. This CDR3 comprises 14 residues. The CDR3 loop reads CASSLTQGNTEAFF. CDR3 bases: TGTGCCAGCAGTTTAACGCAGGGGAACACTGAAGCTTTCTTT.

J is TRBJ2-5 and V is TRBV5-6, with 14 bases lining up with TRBD2. The CDR3 length is 16 residues. V shed 0 bases and J 12 bases; nucleotides not matched to a gene: 10. Germline CDR1 and CDR2: SGHDT and YYEEEE. In DNA, the CDR3 is TGTGCCAGCAGCTTGGATAGACTAGCGGGAGGGTCCGTCAAGTACTTC. It encodes CASSLDRLAGGSVKYF.

This clone showed up just once. V is TRBV6-5 and J is TRBJ1-2; D gene uncertain. Germline loops: CDR1 MNHEY, CDR2 SVGAGI. V was clipped by 9 bases and J by 5 bases, with 16 bases between them. The CDR3 is made up of 13 amino acids. CDR3 DNA: TGTGCCAGTTCGGGTCCGCTCGAGTATGGCTACACCTTC. Protein: CASSGPLEYGYTF.

The V call is TRBV4-2, the J call TRBJ2-3; 11 nucleotides agree with TRBD2. In germline, CDR1 is LGHNA, CDR2 YNFKEQ. This CDR3 comprises 16 residues. J lost 4 bases, V lost 0 bases, and 3 bases had no gene match. CDR3 protein: CASSQDRLAGSDTQYF. The DNA of the CDR3 is TGTGCCAGCAGCCAAGATCGACTAGCGGGATCAGATACGCAGTATTTT.

CDR3 sequence (DNA): TGTGCCAGCAGCGTAGACGGGGGAGGGACTGAAGCTTTCTTT. Translating it yields CASSVDGGGTEAFF. The chain carries TRBV9 and TRBJ1-1, with a weak D call TRBD1 (5 bases). This CDR3 contains 14 residues. CDR1 is SGDLS, CDR2 YYNGEE, per germline. Trimming cost V 0 bases and J 5 bases, with 11 bases left between them.

Of note for this clone: A read error may account for a junction end that differs from germline. This rearrangement joins TRBV11-2 to TRBJ2-2; the D gene is possibly TRBD1 (6 bases). CDR3 length equals 14 residues. The germline V gene encodes CDR1 SGHAT and CDR2 FQNNGV. The CDR3 DNA is TGTGCCAGCAGCCTAGACAGGCTCACCGGGGAGCTGTTTTTT. The encoded protein is CASSLDRLTGELFF.

This sequence joins TRBV29-1 and TRBJ2-2; TRBD2 is a possible D gene (5 bases). The CDR3 contains 14 residues. Germline CDR1 SQVTM, CDR2 ANQGSEA. The V end was cut by 5 bases, the J end by 4 bases, with 14 bases between. CDR3 in DNA: TGCAGCGTTAGCAAAGGTGGGAGCACCGGGGAGCTGTTTTTT. Encoded protein: CSVSKGGSTGELFF.